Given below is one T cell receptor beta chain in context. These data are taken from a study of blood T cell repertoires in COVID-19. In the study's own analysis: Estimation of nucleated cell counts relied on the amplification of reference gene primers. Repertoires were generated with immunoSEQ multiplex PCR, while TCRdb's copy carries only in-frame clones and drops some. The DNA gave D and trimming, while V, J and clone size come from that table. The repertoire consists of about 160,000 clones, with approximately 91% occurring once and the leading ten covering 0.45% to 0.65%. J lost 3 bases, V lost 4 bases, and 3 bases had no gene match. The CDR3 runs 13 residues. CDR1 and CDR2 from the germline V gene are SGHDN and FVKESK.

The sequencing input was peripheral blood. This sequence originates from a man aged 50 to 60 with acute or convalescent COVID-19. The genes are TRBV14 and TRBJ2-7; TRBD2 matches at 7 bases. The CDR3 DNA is TGTGCCAGCAGCCCCCGGGAGGTCTACGAGCAGTACGTC. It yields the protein CASSPREVYEQYV.